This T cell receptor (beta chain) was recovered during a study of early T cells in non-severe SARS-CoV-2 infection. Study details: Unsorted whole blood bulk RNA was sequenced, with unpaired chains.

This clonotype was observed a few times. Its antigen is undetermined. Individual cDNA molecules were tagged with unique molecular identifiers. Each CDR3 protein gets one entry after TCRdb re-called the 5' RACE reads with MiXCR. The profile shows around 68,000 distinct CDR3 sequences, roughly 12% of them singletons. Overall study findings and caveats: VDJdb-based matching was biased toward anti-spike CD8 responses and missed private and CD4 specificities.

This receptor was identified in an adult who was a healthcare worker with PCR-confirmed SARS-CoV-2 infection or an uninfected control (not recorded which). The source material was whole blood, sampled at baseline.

The CDR3 is CASSLGSGTGTDTQYF. The CDR3 DNA follows: TGTGCCAGCAGCTTGGGTTCGGGGACGGGCACAGATACGCAGTATTTT. This chain connects TRBV5-6 to TRBJ2-3; the D gene could be TRBD1 or TRBD2 (5 bases each). Trimming pared 0 bases from V and 1 base from J, leaving 12 bases between. Germline-derived CDR1 and CDR2 are SGHDT and YYEEEE. The CDR3 loop spans 16 amino acids.